Following are 30 T cell receptor beta chains from one sample sequenced in a study of identical twins. From the 5' RACE reads, TCRdb called clonotypes with MiXCR, one entry per CDR3 protein. The repertoire has 600,000 to 700,000 distinct CDR3 sequences, about 20% of them found once; the top ten carry 4% to 4.5%. These data were also reused for a study on T cells expressing NK-cell markers.

Sequences were obtained from PBMCs. Receptors were obtained from a woman aged 18-29 years in good health.

The rearrangement uses TRBV3-1 and TRBJ2-7, with no clear D. The V end lost 0 bases, the J end lost 7 bases, and 4 bases lay between the germline ends. Germline lookup yields CDR1 LGHDT and CDR2 YNNKEL (reference sequence). The CDR3 loop spans 11 amino acids. The CDR3 sequence: CASSQDAEQYF. CDR3 sequence (DNA): TGTGCCAGCAGCCAAGATGCGGAGCAGTACTTC.

The chain recombines TRBV5-1 with TRBJ2-2; D gene unclear. Germline V CDR1 and CDR2: SGHRS, YFSETQ. Trimming took off 5 bases at V and 3 bases at J, with 11 bases between the two ends. The CDR3 length is 14 residues. The CDR3 region has the DNA TGCGCCAGCAGATCCCGGGCGGACACCGGGGAGCTGTTTTTT. This gives the protein CASRSRADTGELFF.

The rearrangement joins TRBV7-9 to TRBJ1-2; possible D gene TRBD1, 5 bases. Germline loops: CDR1 SEHNR, CDR2 FQNEAQ (reference sequence). V shed 1 base and J shed 4 bases, with 13 bases lying between them. This CDR3 comprises 15 residues. Written as DNA, the CDR3 is TGTGCCAGCAGCTTAGGACGGGACGGACCCTATGGCTACACCTTC. This gives the protein CASSLGRDGPYGYTF.

This clonotype was seen a few times. V and J are TRBV7-2 and TRBJ1-1; 7 bases are a match to TRBD1. Looked up from germline, CDR1 is SGHTA and CDR2 is FQGNSA. The CDR3 totals 13 residues. J was trimmed by 8 bases and V by 4 bases; bases with no gene match: 7. The DNA of the CDR3 is TGTGCCAGCAGCTCCCCAGGACAGGAAGAAGCTTTCTTT. Protein product: CASSSPGQEEAFF. Variable domain in full (rest from reference TRBV7-2 and TRBJ1-1): GAGVSQSPSNKVTEKGKDVELRCDPISGHTALYWYRQSLGQGLEFLIYFQGNSAPDKSGLPSDRFSAERTGGSVSTLTIQRTQQEDSAVYLCASSSPGQEEAFFGQGTRLTVV.

The genes are TRBV20-1 and TRBJ1-2; 9 nucleotides line up with TRBD1. Trimming took 3 bases from V and 8 from J; bases not matched to a gene: 10. The length of the CDR3 is 14 residues. Germline V lookup: CDR1 DFQATT, CDR2 SNEGSKA (reference sequence). This CDR3 is CSASFETGGLGYTF. The CDR3 DNA is TGCAGTGCTAGCTTTGAGACAGGGGGACTCGGCTACACCTTC.

This chain uses TRBV20-1 with TRBJ2-2; weak D call: TRBD2 (5 bases). Germline V gene sequence: CDR1 DFQATT, CDR2 SNEGSKA (reference sequence). The CDR3 is 12 residues long. CDR3 sequence reads: CSGRRRAGELFF. For the CDR3, the DNA is TGCAGCGGCCGGCGGCGGGCCGGGGAGCTGTTTTTT.

V gene TRBV20-1 combines with J gene TRBJ2-2; D might be TRBD1 or TRBD2, each matching 5 bases. CDR3 length equals 12 residues. Germline V gives CDR1 DFQATT, CDR2 SNEGSKA (reference sequence). V gave up 6 bases and J gave up 8 bases, with 13 bases separating them. This chain's CDR3 is CSAFEGSGELFF. The CDR3 coding sequence is TGCAGTGCGTTCGAGGGGAGTGGGGAGCTGTTTTTT.

The chain links TRBV7-3 to TRBJ2-3; D might be TRBD2 (6 bases). The V end was cut by 5 bases, the J end by 2 bases, with 14 bases between. The V gene's germline CDR1 is SGHTA and CDR2 FQGTGA. This CDR3 spans 15 amino acids. The DNA of the CDR3 is TGTGCCAGCAGCCCTATTGGGGGGAACACAGATACGCAGTATTTT. Protein: CASSPIGGNTDTQYF.

CDR3 bases: TGCGCCAGCAGCTTGACAGGGACCATAATCTACGAGCAGTACTTC. Translation gives CASSLTGTIIYEQYF. V and J are TRBV5-1 and TRBJ2-7; maybe TRBD1 (6 bases). V shed 1 base and J shed 3 bases, with 14 bases lying between them. The germline gives CDR1 SGHRS, CDR2 YFSETQ. The CDR3 is 15 amino acids.

This clonotype has just one count. One end of the junction varies from germline; a read error may be responsible. The CDR3 spells CSVEERGLLTDTQYF. The CDR3 DNA follows: TGCAGCGTAGAAGAAAGAGGACTTTTAACAGATACGCAGTATTTT. The V and J genes are TRBV29-1 and TRBJ2-3; the D gene is possibly TRBD2 (5 bases). From germline, CDR1 is SQVTM and CDR2 ANQGSEA. This CDR3 spans 15 amino acids.

The V gene is TRBV2, the J gene TRBJ2-1; D is unclear. The CDR3 runs 15 residues. CDR1 SNHLY and CDR2 FYNNEI come from the germline V gene. V lost 5 bases, J lost 8 bases, and 19 bases lay in between. The CDR3, as DNA: TGTGCCAGCAGTCCGGTATCGCGGCCACTCTATGAGCAGTTCTTC. Residues: CASSPVSRPLYEQFF.

This clonotype has just a few counts. The chain employs TRBV7-2 and TRBJ2-7; TRBD2 aligns across 9 bases. The germline V gene has CDR1 SGHTA and CDR2 FQGNSA. The CDR3 sequence is 16 residues long. V shed 3 bases and J 0 bases; nucleotides not matched to a gene: 6. The DNA of the CDR3 is TGTGCCAGCAGCTTTGGGTCTAGCGGGAACTCCTACGAGCAGTACTTC. Its translation is CASSFGSSGNSYEQYF.

The J gene is TRBJ2-3, the V gene TRBV10-3; 8 positions agree with TRBD1. The ends lost 4 bases at V and 4 bases at J; junction bases unmatched: 7. This CDR3 contains 15 residues. CDR1 ENHRY and CDR2 SYGVKD come from the germline V gene. The CDR3 DNA is TGTGCCATCAGTGCTGACACAGGGGGAGCAGATACGCAGTATTTT. Its translation is CAISADTGGADTQYF.

This clonotype was observed a handful of times. This sequence joins TRBV6-1 and TRBJ2-7; weak D call: TRBD2 (6 bases). CDR1 is MNHNS, CDR2 SASEGT, per germline. The CDR3 consists of 14 residues. The germline V and J ends were trimmed by 2 bases and 3 bases, with 11 bases remaining between them. In DNA form, the CDR3 reads TGTGCCAGCAGTGAATTCGGAGGGATCTACGAGCAGTACTTC. Its protein product is CASSEFGGIYEQYF.

The chain recombines TRBV30 with TRBJ2-3, with D unclear. The germline CDR1 and CDR2 sequences are GTSNPN and SVGIG (reference sequence). The CDR3 totals 11 residues. V was clipped by 3 bases and J by 7 bases, with 8 bases between them. CDR3 protein: CAWSATNTQYF. The CDR3 coding sequence is TGTGCCTGGAGCGCGACGAATACGCAGTATTTT. Looking up the rest from reference TRBV30 and TRBJ2-3 gives the full variable domain: SQTIHQWPATLVQPVGSPLSLECTVEGTSNPNLYWYRQAAGRGLQLLFYSVGIGQISSEVPQNLSASRPQDRQFILSSKKLLLSDSGFYLCAWSATNTQYFGPGTRLTVL.

This clonotype came up a few times. The chain couples TRBV7-8 to TRBJ2-1, with TRBD1 matching 8 bases. This CDR3 comprises 16 residues. Unmatched junction bases numbered 9, after V lost 2 bases and J lost 6 bases. Germline V gene lookup returns CDR1 SGHVS and CDR2 FQNEAQ. The chain's CDR3 is CASSLLSGTGGNEQFF. CDR3 DNA sequence: TGTGCCAGCAGCTTATTATCGGGCACAGGGGGCAATGAGCAGTTCTTC. Complete variable domain (other parts from reference TRBV7-8 and TRBJ2-1): GAGVSQSPRYKVAKRGQDVALRCDPISGHVSLFWYQQALGQGPEFLTYFQNEAQLDKSGLPSDRFFAERPEGSVSTLKIQRTQQEDSAVYLCASSLLSGTGGNEQFFGPGTRLTVL.

The table lists this clonotype with many counts. The chain recombines TRBV20-1 with TRBJ2-3; maybe TRBD1 (5 bases). This CDR3 contains 13 residues. The germline CDR1 and CDR2 sequences are DFQATT and SNEGSKA (reference sequence). This CDR3 is CCPRTPLTDTQYF. The CDR3 DNA sequence: TGCTGCCCCCGGACACCACTCACAGATACGCAGTATTTT.

This clonotype was observed a few times. J is TRBJ2-7 and V is TRBV5-1; 9 nucleotides agree with TRBD1. Germline-derived CDR1 and CDR2 are SGHRS and YFSETQ. This CDR3 is built from 15 residues. With V trimmed by 3 bases and J by 2 bases, 6 bases remained unmatched. CDR3 nucleotide sequence: TGCGCCAGCAGCTCGGGACAGGGAGGGGCCTACGAGCAGTACTTC. Its translation: CASSSGQGGAYEQYF.

The chain is built from TRBV20-1 and TRBJ2-7; D not certain. The V end lost 5 bases, the J end lost 2 bases, and 10 bases lay between the germline ends. The CDR3 runs 12 residues. Germline V gives CDR1 DFQATT, CDR2 SNEGSKA (reference sequence). DNA of the CDR3: TGCAGTGCTGCTGACTCGACCTACGAGCAGTACTTC. As protein: CSAADSTYEQYF.

J is TRBJ2-1 and V is TRBV6-2 or TRBV6-3; D is ambiguous. From germline, CDR1 is MNHEY and CDR2 SVGEGT. Trimming pared 2 bases from V and 9 bases from J, leaving 11 bases between. The length of the CDR3 is 13 residues. This CDR3 is CASSYTGVGEQFF. DNA of the CDR3: TGTGCCAGCAGTTACACCGGAGTGGGTGAGCAGTTCTTC.

This clonotype was recorded many times. The CDR3 loop reads CSARVGTSGGNEQFF. DNA for the CDR3: TGCAGTGCTAGAGTTGGTACTAGCGGGGGCAATGAGCAGTTCTTC. J is TRBJ2-1 and V is TRBV20-1; 11 nucleotides line up with TRBD2. The CDR3 has 15 amino acids. J lost 6 bases, V lost 1 base, and 5 bases had no gene match. Germline CDR1 and CDR2: DFQATT and SNEGSKA (reference sequence).

V usage is TRBV5-6 and J usage is TRBJ2-3; a weak D match, TRBD2 (6 bases). This CDR3 has 12 residues. Germline lookup yields CDR1 SGHDT and CDR2 YYEEEE. The V end lost 4 bases, the J end lost 6 bases, and 9 bases lay between the germline ends. CDR3 region: CASSNGGDTQYF. CDR3 DNA sequence: TGTGCCAGCAGCAATGGGGGGGATACGCAGTATTTT. Together with reference TRBV5-6 and TRBJ2-3, the CDR3 gives the full variable domain: DAGVTQSPTHLIKTRGQQVTLRCSPKSGHDTVSWYQQALGQGPQFIFQYYEEEERQRGNFPDRFSGHQFPNYSSELNVNALLLGDSALYLCASSNGGDTQYFGPGTRLTVL.

This clonotype was observed many times. V usage is TRBV7-2 and J usage is TRBJ2-3; D unresolved. Looked up from germline, CDR1 is SGHTA and CDR2 is FQGNSA. CDR3 size: 16 residues. V dropped 2 bases and J dropped 2 bases, with 14 bases sitting between them. Here the CDR3 reads CASSLPTSSSTDTQYF. The CDR3 DNA is TGTGCCAGCAGCTTACCTACCAGTTCGTCCACAGATACGCAGTATTTT.

This clonotype was detected only a few times. V gene TRBV20-1 combines with J gene TRBJ2-3; D not resolved. The CDR3 totals 11 residues. The V gene's germline CDR1 is DFQATT and CDR2 SNEGSKA (reference sequence). Deletions cut 1 base from V and 3 bases from J, with 2 bases between. The CDR3 here is CSARATDTQYF. The CDR3, as DNA: TGCAGTGCTAGAGCTACAGATACGCAGTATTTT.

The chain joins TRBV9 to TRBJ2-5; TRBD2 matches at 7 bases. Trimming removed 0 bases from V and 4 bases from J; junction bases left unmatched: 3. The CDR3 extends over 14 amino acids. Germline values: CDR1 SGDLS, CDR2 YYNGEE. The CDR3 is CASSVAPGGETQYF. The CDR3 DNA reads TGTGCCAGCAGCGTAGCCCCGGGGGGAGAGACCCAGTACTTC.

The rearrangement uses TRBV7-9 and TRBJ2-1, with 10 bases matching TRBD2. V lost 4 bases to trimming and J lost 9 bases; unmatched junction nucleotides: 6. Looked up from germline, CDR1 is SEHNR and CDR2 is FQNEAQ (reference sequence). The CDR3 is made up of 14 amino acids. The CDR3 DNA sequence: TGTGCCAGCAGCTCCGGGACTAGCGTGGGTGAGCAGTTCTTC. Protein sequence: CASSSGTSVGEQFF. Full variable domain (remainder filled in from reference TRBV7-9 and TRBJ2-1): DTGVSQNPRHKITKRGQNVTFRCDPISEHNRLYWYRQTLGQGPEFLTYFQNEAQLEKSRLLSDRFSAERPKGSFSTLEIQRTEQGDSAMYLCASSSGTSVGEQFFGPGTRLTVL.

This clonotype has just a few counts. CDR3 nucleotides: TGTGCCAGCAGCCAAGATTCTCACAGGCGGAGGGAGACCCAGTACTTC. Protein product: CASSQDSHRRRETQYF. The J gene is TRBJ2-5, the V gene TRBV3-1; the D gene could be TRBD1 or TRBD2 (5 bases each). CDR1 and CDR2 (germline): LGHDT, YNNKEL (reference sequence). V was trimmed by 0 bases and J by 5 bases, leaving 16 bases between them. The CDR3 length is 16 residues.

In its sample, this clonotype was seen a few times. The genes are TRBV27 and TRBJ1-6; maybe TRBD1 (6 bases). Trimming pared 6 bases from V and 11 bases from J, leaving 23 bases between. CDR3 size: 16 residues. Germline CDR1 and CDR2: MNHEY and SMNVEV (reference sequence). CDR3 DNA sequence: TGTGCCAGCAGCGGGGGGGGCAGGGATGGGAGGCCACCCCTCCACTTT. It is translated as CASSGGGRDGRPPLHF.

The V gene is TRBV9, the J gene TRBJ2-7, with D perhaps TRBD1 or TRBD2 (7 bases each). Germline CDR1 and CDR2: SGDLS and YYNGEE. Deletions cut 4 bases from V and 5 bases from J, with 19 bases between. The CDR3 loop spans 15 amino acids. As DNA, the CDR3 is TGTGCCAGCAGCCCAGGGGGGGAGATCAGGAACGAGCAGTACTTC. Translated: CASSPGGEIRNEQYF. Full variable domain (remainder filled in from reference TRBV9 and TRBJ2-7): DSGVTQTPKHLITATGQRVTLRCSPRSGDLSVYWYQQSLDQGLQFLIQYYNGEERAKGNILERFSAQQFPDLHSELNLSSLELGDSALYFCASSPGGEIRNEQYFGPGTRLTVT.

This clonotype came up a few times. This chain uses TRBV29-1 with TRBJ1-2; TRBD1 is a possible D gene (5 bases). Germline V gives CDR1 SQVTM, CDR2 ANQGSEA. Trimming pared 1 base from V and 3 bases from J, leaving 6 bases between. The CDR3 consists of 12 residues. In DNA, the CDR3 is TGCAGCGTTGAAGGGGGGGACTATGGCTACACCTTC. Residues: CSVEGGDYGYTF.